This is a list of T cell receptor beta chains from one sample in a study of T cells in Graves' hyperthyroidism and ophthalmopathy. TCRdb re-analysed the multiplex PCR reads in MiXCR, keeping a single row per CDR3 protein. The profile shows about 300,000 distinct CDR3 sequences, around 25% of them singletons. The sample taken for sequencing was blood. These receptor sequences come from a man aged 40-49 years with Graves' hyperthyroidism that later progressed to Graves' ophthalmopathy. The CDR3 runs from the conserved cysteine through the conserved F or W. D genes are given only for firm matches. The size field is filled for only some rows; it gives once, few, many or a size class.

NA TRBJ1-2 many TRBV20-1 TGCAGTGCAAATCCCGGGCGTAACTATGGCTACACCTTC CSANPGRNYGYTF
NA TRBJ1-1 NA TRBV28 TGTGCCAGCAGTTTAAGGGACGGAGGAGCTTTCTTT CASSLRDGGAFF
TRBD2 TRBJ2-7 many TRBV6-2/TRBV6-3 TGTGCCAGCAGTTGGACTAGCGGGAGAAGCGAGCAGTACTTC CASSWTSGRSEQYF
TRBD2 TRBJ2-5 many TRBV9 TGTGCCAGCAGCGTAGACCCAGCGGGAGTGGAGACCCAGTACTTC CASSVDPAGVETQYF
NA TRBJ1-2 many TRBV18 TGTGCCAGCTCACCCCTCGGTAGAGAAAACTATGGCTACACCTTC CASSPLGRENYGYTF
NA TRBJ1-2 many TRBV13 TGTGCCAGCAGCTTACTCACCCTACAGGGCTCCTATGGCTACACCTTC CASSLLTLQGSYGYTF
NA TRBJ1-1 many TRBV5-1 TGCGCCAGCAGCTTTGCTGCGTTGAACACTGAAGCTTTCTTT CASSFAALNTEAFF
NA TRBJ2-5 many TRBV5-1 TGCGCCAGCAGCTGGGGACTTACCGGCGGAGAGACCCAGTACTTC CASSWGLTGGETQYF
TRBD2 TRBJ2-2 many TRBV19 TGTGCCAGTAGTATAGAAATGGCTAGCGGGATCAGAACCGGGGAGCTGTTTTTT CASSIEMASGIRTGELFF
NA TRBJ1-2 NA TRBV7-8 TGTGCCAGCAGCTTAGCCCACGGCGCTAACTATGGCTACACCTTC CASSLAHGANYGYTF
NA TRBJ2-7 many TRBV2 TGTGCCAGCAGTGAAGCGCAGGGGGGGCTCTACGAGCAGTACTTC CASSEAQGGLYEQYF
TRBD1 TRBJ2-3 many TRBV6-2/TRBV6-3 TGTGCCAGCAGTTACGGCTCTGGGACAGGGGGGCTCACAGATACGCAGTATTTT CASSYGSGTGGLTDTQYF
NA TRBJ2-5 many TRBV6-2/TRBV6-3 TGTGCCAGCAGCCAAACCTCTCGGGCCTTTCTGTTAAAACAAGAGACCCAGTACTTC CASSQTSRAFLLKQETQYF
NA TRBJ2-6 many TRBV24-1 TGTGCCACCAGTGATTTGGCAGGGACTGGGGCCAACGTCCTGACTTTC CATSDLAGTGANVLTF
TRBD1 TRBJ2-7 few TRBV6-5 TGTGCCAGCAGTTTACAGGGGGCCGAGCAGTACTTC CASSLQGAEQYF
NA TRBJ1-1 NA TRBV28 TGTGCCAGCAGTTCCACTGGGGAGACTGAAGCTTTCTTT CASSSTGETEAFF
NA TRBJ1-3 NA TRBV5-1 TGCGCCAGCAGCTTGGATACGGGGGCTGGAAACACCATATATTTT CASSLDTGAGNTIYF
TRBD1 TRBJ1-1 NA TRBV12-3/TRBV12-4 TGTGCCAGCAGCGGGACAGCTGGAGGGAACACTGAAGCTTTCTTT CASSGTAGGNTEAFF
NA TRBJ2-7 many TRBV2 TGTGCCAGCAGACCTGCAGCCCGGTGGCAGTACTTC CASRPAARWQYF
TRBD1 TRBJ2-5 many TRBV6-2/TRBV6-3 TGTGCCAGCGGGGACAGCCAAGAGACCCAGTACTTC CASGDSQETQYF
NA TRBJ2-5 many TRBV28 TGTGCCAGCAGTTTAAGTCCGCAGGGAAGGCAAGAGACCCAGTACTTC CASSLSPQGRQETQYF
TRBD1 TRBJ2-6 NA TRBV24-1 TGTGCCACCAGTGATTCGACAGGGGGCTATGGGGCCAACGTCCTGACTTTC CATSDSTGGYGANVLTF
NA TRBJ2-2 many TRBV5-6 TGTGCCAGCAGCTCGATCATGGCCGGGGAGCTGTTTTTT CASSSIMAGELFF
NA TRBJ2-5 many TRBV2 TGTGCCAGCACCCCCCAGGGGGGGGAGACCCAGTACTTC CASTPQGGETQYF
NA TRBJ2-5 many TRBV3-1 TGTGCCAGCAGCCAAGGACAGGAGACCCAGTACTTC CASSQGQETQYF
NA TRBJ2-5 NA TRBV20-1 TGCAGTGCTAGAGGGATAGCTCAAGAGACCCAGTACTTC CSARGIAQETQYF
NA TRBJ1-2 many TRBV27 TGTGCCAGCAGCCCGGTCGGGGGAAGGAACTATGGCTACACCTTC CASSPVGGRNYGYTF
NA TRBJ1-5 many TRBV5-1 TGCGCCAGCAGCTTGGCAGGGATCGGCAGAGAGGGTAGCAATCAGCCCCAGCATTTT CASSLAGIGREGSNQPQHF
NA TRBJ2-5 few TRBV20-1 TGCAGTGCTAGAGGAGGGACGTATCAAGAGACCCAGTACTTC CSARGGTYQETQYF
TRBD1 TRBJ2-7 NA TRBV5-5 TGTGCCAGCAGCTTCGGACAGGGAATACCCTACGAGCAGTACTTC CASSFGQGIPYEQYF
NA TRBJ2-2 many TRBV7-9 TGTGCCAGCAGCATTAGCGGAGCTCGGACCGGGGAGCTGTTTTTT CASSISGARTGELFF
TRBD1 TRBJ2-2 many TRBV6-5 TGTGCCAGCAGTTACGTGGGGACAGGGGGCTTAACCGGGGAGCTGTTTTTT CASSYVGTGGLTGELFF
NA TRBJ2-2 NA TRBV6-1 TGTGCCAGCAGCTCCGGGCCAGCTTCCGGGGAGCTGTTTTTT CASSSGPASGELFF
NA TRBJ2-7 many TRBV6-1 TGTGCCAGCAGTGAATTTAGGGACGAGCAGTACTTC CASSEFRDEQYF
NA TRBJ2-4 NA TRBV6-2/TRBV6-3 TGTGCCAGCAGTTACGGAGGGTCCGGGGTCAAAAACATTCAGTACTTC CASSYGGSGVKNIQYF
NA TRBJ2-2 NA TRBV2 TGTGCCAGCACTGAACACCCGAACACCGGGGAGCTGTTTTTT CASTEHPNTGELFF